This T cell receptor (beta chain) originates from a study of blood T cells in healthy people across ages. On the study more broadly: With template switching, about one barcoded beta molecule was captured per two T cells. Broader study findings: Whereas aged donors had fewer naive CD4+ cells, long-lived donors had more of them and higher diversity.

The germline V and J ends were trimmed by 6 bases and 4 bases, with 17 bases remaining between them. Germline values: CDR1 MGHRA, CDR2 YSYEKL. This CDR3 spans 15 amino acids. A second 7 to 11 cycle PCR used barcoded and J-beta primers. Each cDNA was tagged by a template-switch adaptor containing 12 random nucleotides. TCRdb reprocessed the 5' RACE reads with MiXCR, giving one entry per CDR3 protein. Altogether fewer than 2 million distinct CDR3 sequences are present, 35% to 50% being singletons, with the ten largest covering more than 20%. With respect to this clonotype: Antigen specificity is unknown.

Individuals who donated were healthy Caucasians from Russia aged roughly 6 to 95. This TCR was sampled from a human donor in good health. Sequencing input: blood. The V gene is TRBV4-1, the J gene TRBJ2-3; weak D call: TRBD1 (6 bases). CDR3 sequence: CASRNSGRGADTQYF. CDR3 nucleotides: TGCGCCAGCAGAAACTCCGGCAGGGGAGCAGATACGCAGTATTTT.